The present entry profiles one T cell receptor beta chain with its context. The data were taken from a study of shared clonotypes between healthy human individuals. Produced via immunoSEQ multiplex PCR; TCRdb's table is partial and in-frame only. The data hold under 2,000,000 clones, with approximately 94% observed a single time. CD8 cells regarded as naive lacked CD45RO, were positively chosen for CCR7, and omitted terminally differentiated effector memory CD45RA+ cells. Everyone who donated was a Caucasian adult who lived in Nashville, Tennessee. Input material: naive CD8+ T cells sorted from blood. This sequence originates from a man aged 18 to 35 in good health.

The DNA of the CDR3 is TGTGCCAGCACCCGAGGGGGGGTCTACAATGAGCAGTTCTTC. Amino acids: CASTRGGVYNEQFF. V is TRBV6-1 and J is TRBJ2-1; TRBD2 is a possible D gene (7 bases). The CDR3 runs to 14 residues. CDR1 is MNHNS and CDR2 is SASEGT in the germline V gene. Trimming shortened V by 7 bases and J by 3 bases, and 13 bases separated the two germline ends.